The entry below gives a single TCR beta chain sequence along with its context. There is no known antigen for this receptor. No clone much larger than this one lies a single base away; base qualities are absent. The immunoSEQ Assay, a bias-controlled multiplex PCR, was used to amplify TCRbeta CDR3 regions from genomic DNA. The authors processed their data as follows. Within the assay, amplification of reference gene primers was used to estimate how many nucleated cells each sample contained. To quantify the absolute abundance of each unique TCRbeta CDR3 rearrangement, sequence reads were collapsed and filtered. For each sample, productive Simpson clonality was calculated by taking the square root of Simpson's diversity index across productive rearrangements. TCRdb holds this immuneACCESS table with in-frame rearrangements only. Some clones are missing; in checked studies, unresolved V genes explain under half, and the rest has no known cause. The V and J calls and the clone size are those of that table, but D and trimming were determined from the DNA. This sample gives 300,000 or so clones in total; approximately 88% of them show up just once. The ten largest clones add up to roughly 6.9% of the sample.

A second Seattle source provided samples from volunteer blood donors who had recovered from COVID-19. The collaborating institutions used their own protocols to collect whole blood in K2EDTA tubes. For TCRbeta analysis, collaborators shipped samples as frozen whole blood, isolated PBMCs, or DNA extracted from either of those sample types. These data belong to a study of blood T cell repertoires in COVID-19 (TCRdb year 2020). With regard to the full study: The collaborator samples originated in the United States, Italy and Spain and spanned the acute and convalescent phases of COVID-19. The prospective study material was composed of cDNA or gDNA derived from T cells, B-cell-depleted T cells, or PBMCs. Deeply sampled blood TCRbeta repertoires from subjects exposed to, actively infected with, or recovered from COVID-19 were included in the dataset. A freely available public database, intended as a resource for researchers studying the immune response to SARS-CoV-2, is where the repertoires were released. Samples came from the ongoing ImmuneRACE study (first 160 participants) plus 1,254 subjects from 6 global collaborators. Nearly every sample came with metadata listing a de-identified subject ID, COVID-19 status, age in years and sex. HLA class I and class II types, where available, came from metadata supplied by the sample provider rather than from assay-based typing.

The investigation overall reported the following: Clinical and demographic metadata were provided uncurated, with the amount varying by source and participant.

CDR1 and CDR2 are read off the germline V gene as SGHRS and YFSETQ. There are 14 amino acids in the CDR3, from cysteine to phenylalanine inclusive. Of all the DNA, just the CDR3 is kept, 42 bases in frame from base 1. For this chain, trimming is 4 bases at the V end and 1 base at the J end, and the number of junction bases without a gene match is 4. The receptor's source is a woman under 40 who had recovered from COVID-19. The sequenced sample was peripheral blood. The receptor chain draws on TRBV5-1 and TRBJ2-7; TRBD1 matches 8 bases in the middle. Here the CDR3 is given as CASSRQGPSYEQYF. The nucleotide sequence reads as follows: TGCGCCAGCAGCCGACAGGGGCCGTCCTACGAGCAGTACTTC.